The 19 T cell receptor beta chains given below trace back to one sample, sequenced in a study of blood T cells in healthy people across ages. Primed by a sample-barcoded 5' primer and a J-beta primer mix, a second PCR proceeded for about 6 to 12 cycles. TCRdb independently ran MiXCR on the 5' RACE reads; one entry per CDR3 protein. This table holds 540,000 or so distinct CDR3 sequences, roughly 43% found once. The sequencing sample was made of blood. These receptors were obtained from a man at least 80 years old in good health.

This clonotype has only a few counts. The V call is TRBV20-1, the J call TRBJ2-7, with TRBD2 matching over 11 bases. Germline-derived CDR1 and CDR2 are DFQATT and SNEGSKA (reference sequence). CDR3 length: 14 amino acids. V was pared by 1 base and J by 5 bases, with 4 bases of the junction left unmatched. The CDR3 nucleotides read TGCAGTGCTAGAGGGACTAGCGGGTTCAACGAGCAGTACTTC. It yields the protein CSARGTSGFNEQYF.

This clonotype appeared a few times. The V and J genes are TRBV20-1 and TRBJ2-3, with 8 bases identical to TRBD2. The CDR3 has 15 amino acids. In germline, CDR1 is DFQATT, CDR2 SNEGSKA (reference sequence). V dropped 3 bases and J dropped 5; count of bases not matched to a gene: 10. The CDR3 reads CSARDPGLDEDTQYF. The CDR3, as DNA: TGCAGTGCTAGGGACCCGGGACTAGATGAAGATACGCAGTATTTT.

A word on this clonotype: A much larger clone lies one base from this, so it may be a read error. The CDR3 ends on some other residue instead of the conserved phenylalanine or tryptophan, so this is likely a read error. The chain links TRBV7-2 to TRBJ2-6; D is perhaps TRBD1 or TRBD2 (5 bases each). This CDR3 is 18 amino acids long. The germline V gene encodes CDR1 SGHTA and CDR2 FQGNSA. The ends were cut back, 3 bases at V and 2 bases at J, with 17 bases in the middle. CDR3 sequence reads: CASSLSQGRGTGANVLTL. CDR3 in DNA: TGTGCCAGCAGCTTGTCGCAGGGACGGGGCACTGGGGCCAACGTCCTGACTCTC.

The chain links TRBV7-8 to TRBJ2-1, with 10 bases fitting TRBD2. The CDR3 extends over 19 amino acids. Germline lookup yields CDR1 SGHVS and CDR2 FQNEAQ. J lost 0 bases, V lost 8 bases, and 16 bases had no gene match. The CDR3 here is CASAPTATSGALSYNEQFF. The DNA of the CDR3 is TGTGCCAGCGCCCCTACGGCCACTAGCGGGGCCCTCTCCTACAATGAGCAGTTCTTC. The full variable domain, completed using reference TRBV7-8 and TRBJ2-1, is GAGVSQSPRYKVAKRGQDVALRCDPISGHVSLFWYQQALGQGPEFLTYFQNEAQLDKSGLPSDRFFAERPEGSVSTLKIQRTQQEDSAVYLCASAPTATSGALSYNEQFFGPGTRLTVL.

There are a few counts of this clonotype. The chain has TRBV7-2 and TRBJ2-1; 10 nucleotides agree with TRBD2. CDR3 size: 16 residues. Germline V gene sequence: CDR1 SGHTA, CDR2 FQGNSA. V gave up 2 bases and J gave up 5 bases; unmatched junction bases: 6. CDR3 in DNA: TGTGCCAGCAGCTTACCTCTAGCGGGAGACCACAATGAGCAGTTCTTC. Protein: CASSLPLAGDHNEQFF.

This clonotype showed up just a few times. This rearrangement joins TRBV6-5 to TRBJ2-2, with D perhaps matching TRBD1 or TRBD2 (5 bases each). From germline, CDR1 is MNHEY and CDR2 SVGAGI. Trimming took 4 bases from V and 7 from J, leaving 19 bases between them. This CDR3 is built from 16 residues. The CDR3, as DNA: TGTGCCAGCAGTTCTCGGGGACCGGGCGTCATCGGGGAGCTGTTTTTT. As protein: CASSSRGPGVIGELFF.

This clonotype has only a few counts. The rearrangement uses TRBV27 and TRBJ2-7, with TRBD1 matching 7 bases. The germline CDR1 and CDR2 sequences are MNHEY and SMNVEV (reference sequence). Losses at the gene ends were 4 bases for V and 5 bases for J; bases not matched to a gene: 5. The length of the CDR3 is 13 residues. CDR3 DNA sequence: TGTGCCAGCAGTTGCGTACAGGGGCACGAGCAGTACTTC. It yields the protein CASSCVQGHEQYF.

For the CDR3, the DNA is TGTGCCAGCAGGAGGGACAACACCTACGAGCAGTACTTC. Translation: CASRRDNTYEQYF. The rearrangement uses TRBV6-2 or TRBV6-3 and TRBJ2-7, with TRBD1 as a possible D gene (6 bases). V dropped 6 bases and J dropped 2 bases, with 11 bases sitting between them. CDR3 length: 13 amino acids. CDR1 MNHEY and CDR2 SVGEGT come from the germline V gene.

This clonotype appeared many times. V is TRBV20-1 and J is TRBJ1-4; D unresolved. From germline, CDR1 is DFQATT and CDR2 SNEGSKA (reference sequence). The length of the CDR3 is 13 residues. The V gene lost 5 bases and the J gene lost 0 bases, with 7 bases spanning the gap. CDR3 sequence (DNA): TGCAGTGCTCTAGAGGCAACTAATGAAAAACTGTTTTTT. Encoded protein: CSALEATNEKLFF.

The rearrangement joins TRBV20-1 to TRBJ2-1; 11 bases map to TRBD2. Germline CDR1 and CDR2: DFQATT and SNEGSKA (reference sequence). There are 16 residues in the CDR3. With V trimmed by 2 bases and J by 4 bases, 7 bases remained unmatched. The CDR3 DNA reads TGCAGTGCTAGACCTATAACTAGCGGGAGTTACAATGAGCAGTTCTTC. Translating it yields CSARPITSGSYNEQFF.

The table lists this clonotype with a few counts. J is TRBJ2-5 and V is TRBV7-2; no reliable D call. V shed 0 bases and J shed 5 bases, with 13 bases lying between them. CDR1 is SGHTA, CDR2 FQGNSA, per germline. This CDR3 spans 15 amino acids. The CDR3: CASSLASAGPETQYF. For the CDR3, the DNA is TGTGCCAGCAGCTTAGCGTCGGCAGGTCCTGAGACCCAGTACTTC.

The rearrangement uses TRBV7-3 and TRBJ2-2; 7 bases line up with TRBD2. CDR1 SGHTA and CDR2 FQGTGA come from the germline V gene. The CDR3 runs to 15 residues. The ends lost 5 bases at V and 5 bases at J; junction bases unmatched: 8. This CDR3 reads CASSQRGGITGELFF. In nucleotides, the CDR3 is TGTGCCAGCAGCCAGCGGGGCGGCATTACCGGGGAGCTGTTTTTT. Based on the CDR3 plus reference TRBV7-3 and TRBJ2-2, the full variable domain is GAGVSQTPSNKVTEKGKYVELRCDPISGHTALYWYRQSLGQGPEFLIYFQGTGAADDSGLPNDRFFAVRPEGSVSTLKIQRTERGDSAVYLCASSQRGGITGELFFGEGSRLTVL.

The V call is TRBV20-1, the J call TRBJ2-2, with D hard to call. CDR3 length: 15 amino acids. The V gene lost 1 base and the J gene lost 0 bases, with 9 bases spanning the gap. CDR1 and CDR2 from the germline V gene are DFQATT and SNEGSKA (reference sequence). The CDR3 sequence is CSARGGRTNTGELFF. The CDR3 bases are TGCAGTGCTAGAGGCGGACGGACGAACACCGGGGAGCTGTTTTTT.

The chain links TRBV11-2 to TRBJ2-3; 9 bases are shared with TRBD2. Germline trimming cut 1 base from V and 2 bases from J; bases unmatched to any gene: 10. This CDR3 contains 18 residues. Germline loops: CDR1 SGHAT, CDR2 FQNNGV. CDR3 in amino acids: CASSLGGEAGGHTDTQYF. Written as DNA, the CDR3 is TGTGCCAGCAGCTTAGGGGGTGAGGCGGGAGGGCACACAGATACGCAGTATTTT.

This chain joins TRBV2 and TRBJ1-4; 7 positions agree with TRBD1. With 7 bases clipped from V and 8 bases from J, the junction kept 13 bases outside the gene matches. There are 15 residues in the CDR3. The germline V gene encodes CDR1 SNHLY and CDR2 FYNNEI. The CDR3 loop reads CASTERQGVEEKLFF. In nucleotides, the CDR3 is TGTGCCAGCACGGAACGACAGGGTGTCGAGGAAAAACTGTTTTTT. Using reference TRBV2 and TRBJ1-4 for the parts outside the CDR3, the full variable domain is EPEVTQTPSHQVTQMGQEVILRCVPISNHLYFYWYRQILGQKVEFLVSFYNNEISEKSEIFDDQFSVERPDGSNFTLKIRSTKLEDSAMYFCASTERQGVEEKLFFGSGTQLSVL.

The chain uses TRBV6-6 and TRBJ1-5; D is perhaps TRBD1 (6 bases). Germline V gene sequence: CDR1 MNHNY, CDR2 SVGAGI (reference sequence). Trimming stripped 5 bases from V and 3 bases from J, with 14 bases between. CDR3 size: 15 residues. CDR3 sequence reads: CASSPSGGPNQPQHF. CDR3 in DNA: TGTGCCAGCAGTCCCTCCGGGGGCCCCAATCAGCCCCAGCATTTT.

This clonotype has only a few counts. The chain uses TRBV5-1 and TRBJ2-1; maybe TRBD2 (5 bases). Germline V gives CDR1 SGHRS, CDR2 YFSETQ. The CDR3 is 14 amino acids. The V gene lost 4 bases and the J gene lost 8 bases, with 16 bases spanning the gap. The CDR3 reads CASSLSTADYEQFF. The CDR3 region has the DNA TGCGCCAGCAGCCTATCAACAGCGGACTATGAGCAGTTCTTC.

This clonotype was picked up a small number of times. This chain connects TRBV4-2 to TRBJ2-7; TRBD1 agrees at 7 bases. The CDR3 runs 15 residues. Germline lookup yields CDR1 LGHNA and CDR2 YNFKEQ. With 1 base clipped from V and 2 bases from J, the junction kept 5 bases outside the gene matches. The CDR3 protein is CASSQARGRPYEQYF. CDR3 coding DNA: TGTGCCAGCAGCCAAGCGAGGGGGCGACCCTACGAGCAGTACTTC.

This chain joins TRBV18 and TRBJ2-1, with D unresolved. The V end lost 6 bases, the J end lost 0 bases, and 15 bases lay between the germline ends. The germline V gene has CDR1 KGHSH and CDR2 LQKENI. This CDR3 is 16 amino acids long. CDR3 amino acids: CASSIWARNSYNEQFF. The CDR3 DNA reads as TGTGCCAGCTCCATCTGGGCGCGAAACTCCTACAATGAGCAGTTCTTC.